These T cell receptor beta chains were read from a single sample in a study of CD8 T cells in ankylosing spondylitis. Each CDR3 protein is one row after TCRdb ran MiXCR on the 5' RACE reads. The data show 180,000 or so distinct CDR3 sequences, with approximately 10% seen just once and approximately 32% held by the top ten. Sequencing input: blood, either unsorted or a sorted T cell fraction (not recorded which). The receptors derive from a male donor with ankylosing spondylitis or in good health (not recorded which). The CDR3 runs from the conserved cysteine through the conserved F or W. The D gene is left open where the match is weak. A row's size may be missing; if present it is once, few, many or a size class.

clone size: -; J gene: TRBJ2-1; V gene: TRBV20-1; D gene: TRBD2; CDR3 length: 12; CDR3 protein: CSLRLAVGEQFF; CDR3 DNA: TGCAGTCTCAGACTAGCGGTTGGTGAGCAGTTCTTC
clone size: many; J gene: TRBJ2-3; V gene: TRBV4-1; D gene: TRBD2; CDR3 length: 16; CDR3 protein: CASSGPSGGNTDTQYF; CDR3 DNA: TGCGCCAGCAGCGGCCCTAGCGGGGGGAACACAGATACGCAGTATTTT
clone size: few; J gene: TRBJ1-1; V gene: TRBV7-9; D gene: -; CDR3 length: 12; CDR3 protein: CASSYSTAEAFF; CDR3 DNA: TGTGCCAGCAGCTATTCGACGGCTGAAGCTTTCTTT
clone size: many; J gene: TRBJ1-2; V gene: TRBV27; D gene: TRBD1; CDR3 length: 17; CDR3 protein: CASSLSPGQGSFGGYTF; CDR3 DNA: TGTGCCAGCAGTTTGAGCCCGGGACAGGGCTCATTCGGCGGCTACACCTTC
clone size: few; J gene: TRBJ1-5; V gene: TRBV5-5; D gene: -; CDR3 length: 14; CDR3 protein: CASSTGYSNQPQHF; CDR3 DNA: TGTGCCAGCAGTACCGGATATAGCAATCAGCCCCAGCATTTT
clone size: many; J gene: TRBJ2-2; V gene: TRBV5-1; D gene: TRBD2; CDR3 length: 15; CDR3 protein: CASETSGTSIGELFF; CDR3 DNA: TGCGCCAGCGAGACTAGCGGGACTTCCATCGGGGAGCTGTTTTTT
clone size: -; J gene: TRBJ2-1; V gene: TRBV5-1; D gene: -; CDR3 length: 14; CDR3 protein: CASSISSPYNEQFF; CDR3 DNA: TGCGCCAGCAGCATCAGTTCACCATACAATGAGCAGTTCTTC
clone size: many; J gene: TRBJ1-2; V gene: TRBV28; D gene: TRBD1; CDR3 length: 16; CDR3 protein: CASSFGQGLSNYGYTF; CDR3 DNA: TGTGCCAGCAGCTTTGGACAGGGGTTATCCAACTATGGCTACACCTTC
clone size: few; J gene: TRBJ2-5; V gene: TRBV7-6; D gene: TRBD2; CDR3 length: 18; CDR3 protein: CASTLGLASGGYQETQYF; CDR3 DNA: TGTGCCAGCACCCTCGGGTTGGCTAGCGGGGGGTACCAAGAGACCCAGTACTTC
clone size: many; J gene: TRBJ2-7; V gene: TRBV7-2; D gene: TRBD2; CDR3 length: 15; CDR3 protein: CASSLGGGISYEQYF; CDR3 DNA: TGTGCCAGCAGCTTGGGCGGGGGAATCTCCTACGAGCAGTACTTC
clone size: -; J gene: TRBJ1-2; V gene: TRBV5-1; D gene: -; CDR3 length: 15; CDR3 protein: CASRSGTGDNYGYTF; CDR3 DNA: TGCGCCAGCCGAAGCGGTACGGGAGACAACTATGGCTACACCTTC
clone size: many; J gene: TRBJ2-2; V gene: TRBV4-1; D gene: TRBD2; CDR3 length: 16; CDR3 protein: CASSSWTSGSTGELFF; CDR3 DNA: TGCGCCAGCAGCTCCTGGACTAGCGGGTCTACCGGGGAGCTGTTTTTT
clone size: -; J gene: TRBJ1-5; V gene: TRBV12-3/TRBV12-4; D gene: -; CDR3 length: 15; CDR3 protein: CASSLSDGFNQPQHF; CDR3 DNA: TGTGCCAGCAGTTTAAGTGACGGGTTCAATCAGCCCCAGCATTTT